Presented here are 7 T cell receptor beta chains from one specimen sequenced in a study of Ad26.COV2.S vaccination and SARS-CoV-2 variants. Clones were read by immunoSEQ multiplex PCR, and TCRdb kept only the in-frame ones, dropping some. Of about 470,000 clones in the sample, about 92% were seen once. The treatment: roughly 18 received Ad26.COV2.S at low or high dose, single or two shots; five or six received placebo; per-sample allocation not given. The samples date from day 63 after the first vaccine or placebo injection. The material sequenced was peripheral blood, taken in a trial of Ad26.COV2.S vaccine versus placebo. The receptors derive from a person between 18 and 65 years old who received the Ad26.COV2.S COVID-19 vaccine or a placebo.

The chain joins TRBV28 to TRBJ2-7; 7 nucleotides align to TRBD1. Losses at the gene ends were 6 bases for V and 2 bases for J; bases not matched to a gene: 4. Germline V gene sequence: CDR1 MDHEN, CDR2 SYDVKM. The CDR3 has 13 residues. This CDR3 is CASSLGQTYEQYF. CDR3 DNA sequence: TGTGCCAGCAGCCTGGGACAGACCTACGAGCAGTACTTC. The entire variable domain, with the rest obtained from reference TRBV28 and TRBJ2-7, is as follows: DVKVTQSSRYLVKRTGEKVFLECVQDMDHENMFWYRQDPGLGLRLIYFSYDVKMKEKGDIPEGYSVSREKKERFSLILESASTNQTSMYLCASSLGQTYEQYFGPGTRLTVT.

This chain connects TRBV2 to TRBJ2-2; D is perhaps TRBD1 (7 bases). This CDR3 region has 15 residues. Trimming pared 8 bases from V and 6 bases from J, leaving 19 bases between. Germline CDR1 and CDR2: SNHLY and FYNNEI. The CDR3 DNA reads TGTGCCAGCGCTCGAGGAGGGGGCAAGTCCGGGGAGCTGTTTTTT. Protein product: CASARGGGKSGELFF.

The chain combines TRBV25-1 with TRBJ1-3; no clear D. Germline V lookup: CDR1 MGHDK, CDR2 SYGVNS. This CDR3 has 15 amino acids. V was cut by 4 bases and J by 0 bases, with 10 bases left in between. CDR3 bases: TGTGCCAGCAGTGCCCCAGGTTACTCTGGAAACACCATATATTTT. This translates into CASSAPGYSGNTIYF.

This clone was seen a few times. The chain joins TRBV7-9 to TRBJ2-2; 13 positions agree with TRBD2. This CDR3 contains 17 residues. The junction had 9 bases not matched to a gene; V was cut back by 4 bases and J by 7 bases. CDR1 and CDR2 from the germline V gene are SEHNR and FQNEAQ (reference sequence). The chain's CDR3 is CASSSRTSGSEIGELFF. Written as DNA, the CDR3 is TGTGCCAGCAGCTCTCGGACTAGCGGGAGTGAGATCGGGGAGCTGTTTTTT.

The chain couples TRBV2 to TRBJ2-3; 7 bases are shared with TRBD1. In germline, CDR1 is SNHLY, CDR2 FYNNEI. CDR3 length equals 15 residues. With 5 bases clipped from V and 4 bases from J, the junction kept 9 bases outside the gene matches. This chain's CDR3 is CASSKDRVRPDTQYF. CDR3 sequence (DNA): TGTGCCAGCAGTAAAGACAGGGTGCGCCCAGATACGCAGTATTTT.

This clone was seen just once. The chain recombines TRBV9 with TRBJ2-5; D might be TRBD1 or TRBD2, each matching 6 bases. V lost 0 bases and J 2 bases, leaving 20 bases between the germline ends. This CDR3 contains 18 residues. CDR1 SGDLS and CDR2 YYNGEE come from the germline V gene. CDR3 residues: CASSVGTGAGGRQETQYF. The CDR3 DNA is TGTGCCAGCAGCGTAGGTACGGGGGCAGGCGGACGGCAAGAGACCCAGTACTTC. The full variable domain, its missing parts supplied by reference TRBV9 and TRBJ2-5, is DSGVTQTPKHLITATGQRVTLRCSPRSGDLSVYWYQQSLDQGLQFLIQYYNGEERAKGNILERFSAQQFPDLHSELNLSSLELGDSALYFCASSVGTGAGGRQETQYFGPGTRLLVL.

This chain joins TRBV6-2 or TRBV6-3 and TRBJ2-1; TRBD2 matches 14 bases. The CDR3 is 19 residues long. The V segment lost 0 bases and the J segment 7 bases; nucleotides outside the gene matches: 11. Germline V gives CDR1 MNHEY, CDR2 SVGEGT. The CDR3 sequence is CASSYSKTLGTSGSNEQFF. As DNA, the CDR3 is TGTGCCAGCAGTTACTCGAAGACCCTAGGGACTAGCGGGAGTAATGAGCAGTTCTTC.